This note documents a single TCR beta chain sequence. The record originates from a study of control samples from healthy donors and cancer patients. Here immunoSEQ multiplex PCR was the method, and the copy in TCRdb shows in-frame clones only, minus some. This table has around 200,000 clones, 90% to 95% appearing once. V shed 5 bases and J shed 4 bases, with 8 bases lying between them. From germline, CDR1 is MNHNY and CDR2 SVGAGI (reference sequence). This CDR3 spans 12 amino acids. Sequences were obtained from blood. The chain carries TRBV6-6 and TRBJ2-5; D might be TRBD2 (5 bases). This TCR derives from a young man in good health. The CDR3 sequence is CASSRGSETQYF. CDR3 DNA: TGTGCCAGCAGTCGGGGTTCAGAGACCCAGTACTTC.